This T cell receptor beta chain came from a study of circulating and synovial CD4+ cells in juvenile arthritis. Findings and caveats of the study: These repertoires were less diverse than bulk blood CD4 repertoires. CPL versus bulk CD4 samples: T cell genome counts differed by at least an order of magnitude.

A note on this clone: Its cognate antigen is unknown.

Donors were patients with active juvenile idiopathic arthritis. Data came from immunoSEQ multiplex PCR; TCRdb stores just in-frame clones and leaves some out. Here the sample spans fewer than 35,000 clones, just under 95% being singletons. Germline V gene data show CDR1 as MGHRA and CDR2 as YSYEKL. The CDR3 is 16 residues long. Trimming at V came to 4 bases and at J to 5 bases, leaving 13 bases not matched to a gene. V gene TRBV4-1 combines with J gene TRBJ2-7; 8 nucleotides agree with TRBD1. Sequences were obtained from CD4+ T cells from blood. The TCR was taken from a human donor with juvenile idiopathic arthritis. The DNA of the CDR3 is TGCGCCAGCAGCCCAGGGGTTGACAGGGGCCTCGACGAGCAGTACTTC. Protein product: CASSPGVDRGLDEQYF.